Shown below are 25 T cell receptor beta chains from a single sample sequenced in a study of regulatory T cells in long-lasting Graves disease. Time point specified: persistent/refractory GD, antithyroid drugs over 5 years with positive TRAb. PBMC RNA was the source of the TCR library. In building TCR beta libraries, iRepertoire HTBI primers were used together with Arm-PCR of CDR3 regions. Via MiXCR, TCRdb re-called the multiplex PCR reads, giving one row per CDR3 protein. There are about 660,000 distinct CDR3 sequences in the sample; about 30% occur only once, and 40% to 55% lies in the top ten. This sample comprised peripheral blood mononuclear cells (PBMCs), obtained when the disease was refractory, from a patient treated with antithyroid drugs. All receptors come from a female donor with Graves disease.

The gene calls are TRBV20-1 and TRBJ2-3; TRBD2 agrees at 10 bases. Germline CDR1 DFQATT, CDR2 SNEGSKA (reference sequence). Trimming removed 3 bases from V and 5 bases from J; junction bases left unmatched: 8. This CDR3 region has 15 residues. CDR3 in DNA: TGCAGTGCTAGTCCGAGCGGGAGGGCCCTAGATACGCAGTATTTT. Its protein product is CSASPSGRALDTQYF.

J is TRBJ1-5 and V is TRBV19, with 7 bases identical to TRBD1. Looked up from germline, CDR1 is LNHDA and CDR2 is SQIVND (reference sequence). The trim removed 4 bases at V and 0 bases at J, leaving 3 bases unmatched. CDR3 length: 15 residues. The CDR3 loop reads CASSTTGSSNQPQHF. In DNA, the CDR3 is TGTGCCAGTAGTACGACAGGGTCTAGCAATCAGCCCCAGCATTTT.

The chain links TRBV24-1 to TRBJ2-7, with TRBD1 as a possible D gene (5 bases). Trimming took 1 base from V and 7 from J, leaving 13 bases between them. CDR1 is KGHDR and CDR2 is SFDVKD in the germline V gene. The CDR3 has 14 residues. CDR3 region: CATSDLYRSGEQYF. The DNA of the CDR3 is TGTGCCACCAGTGATTTATACAGGTCCGGGGAGCAGTACTTC.

The chain employs TRBV19 and TRBJ1-1; D is undetermined. The CDR3 loop spans 14 amino acids. Trimming stripped 3 bases from V and 0 bases from J, with 8 bases between. Germline V gene lookup returns CDR1 LNHDA and CDR2 SQIVND (reference sequence). For the CDR3, the DNA is TGTGCCAGTAGTATTCAGCTTATGAACACTGAAGCTTTCTTT. It specifies CASSIQLMNTEAFF. The complete variable domain, with remaining parts taken from reference TRBV19 and TRBJ1-1, reads DGGITQSPKYLFRKEGQNVTLSCEQNLNHDAMYWYRQDPGQGLRLIYYSQIVNDFQKGDIAEGYSVSREKKESFPLTVTSAQKNPTAFYLCASSIQLMNTEAFFGQGTRLTVV.

With regard to this clonotype: A much larger clonotype is one base distant, so this may be a read error. This chain connects TRBV12-3 or TRBV12-4 to TRBJ1-4; no firm D call. CDR3 length: 13 residues. CDR3 region: CATLEGGNGKLFF. The CDR3 nucleotides read TGTGCCACCCTGGAAGGTGGTAATGGAAAACTGTTTTTT.

There are a few counts of this clonotype. The genes are TRBV12-5 and TRBJ2-7; 7 bases map to TRBD2. This CDR3 has 17 residues. The J segment lost 5 bases and the V segment lost 2 bases, leaving 15 bases of the junction unmatched. In germline, CDR1 is LGHNT, CDR2 FRNRAP. CDR3 nucleotide sequence: TGTGCTAGTGGTTTGAGTAGGTTGACTAGCAGTCGCCACGAGCAGTACTTC. Its translation: CASGLSRLTSSRHEQYF.

This sequence joins TRBV7-3 and TRBJ2-7, with 9 bases aligning to TRBD1. J lost 6 bases, V lost 5 bases, and 8 bases had no gene match. This CDR3 spans 14 amino acids. The germline gives CDR1 SGHTA, CDR2 FQGTGA. The CDR3 nucleotides are TGTGCCAGCAGCCACGGACAGGGGAGTACCGAGCAGTACTTC. Residues: CASSHGQGSTEQYF.

There are many counts of this clonotype. The chain is built from TRBV7-4 and TRBJ2-2; 7 bases are a match to TRBD1. CDR3 length: 18 amino acids. Germline CDR1 is SGHVT and CDR2 is SQSDAQ. After removal of 0 bases from V and 3 bases from J, the junction contained 10 bases not matched to a gene. The CDR3: CASSLAQVGTEHTGELFF. The CDR3 nucleotides are TGTGCCAGCAGCTTAGCGCAAGTGGGGACAGAGCACACCGGGGAGCTGTTTTTT.

In its sample, this clonotype was seen a few times. The chain employs TRBV9 and TRBJ2-2; D remains ambiguous. V gave up 3 bases and J gave up 4 bases, with 10 bases separating them. Germline loops: CDR1 SGDLS, CDR2 YYNGEE. CDR3 length equals 14 residues. CDR3 DNA sequence: TGTGCCAGCAGCGCGAGAACAAGCACCGGGGAGCTGTTTTTT. Translating it yields CASSARTSTGELFF. Full variable domain (missing parts from reference TRBV9 and TRBJ2-2): DSGVTQTPKHLITATGQRVTLRCSPRSGDLSVYWYQQSLDQGLQFLIQYYNGEERAKGNILERFSAQQFPDLHSELNLSSLELGDSALYFCASSARTSTGELFFGEGSRLTVL.

The chain uses TRBV30 and TRBJ1-2; D not certain. The length of the CDR3 is 11 residues. CDR1 is GTSNPN, CDR2 SVGIG, per germline (reference sequence). The V gene lost 3 bases and the J gene lost 8 bases, with 10 bases spanning the gap. The CDR3 loop is CAWSGWEGYTF. The CDR3 bases are TGTGCCTGGAGCGGGTGGGAGGGCTACACCTTC.

V and J are TRBV20-1 and TRBJ2-3, with D hard to call. The CDR3 totals 11 residues. CDR1 and CDR2 (germline): DFQATT, SNEGSKA (reference sequence). V lost 6 bases and J lost 6, with 10 bases in between. Written as DNA, the CDR3 is TGCAGTGCGCGACCCAGCGATACGCAGTATTTT. It specifies CSARPSDTQYF.

In this sample, this clonotype turned up a few times. The chain combines TRBV12-3 or TRBV12-4 with TRBJ1-5; a weak D match, TRBD1 (6 bases). V dropped 3 bases and J dropped 0 bases, with 21 bases sitting between them. This CDR3 has 19 residues. CDR3 in DNA: TGTGCCAGCAGTTTCAGTGTGTGGGGAAAGGGGGATAGCAATCAGCCCCAGCATTTT. Protein product: CASSFSVWGKGDSNQPQHF.

This clonotype was detected only a few times. The J gene is TRBJ2-7, the V gene TRBV3-1, with 11 bases fitting TRBD2. The CDR3 length is 14 residues. Looked up from germline, CDR1 is LGHDT and CDR2 is YNNKEL (reference sequence). The V gene end was trimmed by 1 base and the J gene end by 5 bases; junction bases not matched to a gene: 1. The CDR3 sequence is CASSQGGLADEQYF. The CDR3 nucleotides read TGTGCCAGCAGCCAAGGGGGACTAGCGGACGAGCAGTACTTC.

Many counts were recorded for this clonotype. The CDR3: CASRGTGPEKLFF. For the CDR3, the DNA is TGTGCCAGCAGGGGGACAGGGCCGGAAAAACTGTTTTTT. The chain links TRBV2 to TRBJ1-4; 9 bases agree with TRBD1. In germline, CDR1 is SNHLY, CDR2 FYNNEI. The length of the CDR3 is 13 residues. With V trimmed by 6 bases and J by 8 bases, 4 bases remained unmatched. The full variable domain, with the rest looked up from reference TRBV2 and TRBJ1-4, is EPEVTQTPSHQVTQMGQEVILRCVPISNHLYFYWYRQILGQKVEFLVSFYNNEISEKSEIFDDQFSVERPDGSNFTLKIRSTKLEDSAMYFCASRGTGPEKLFFGSGTQLSVL.

V and J are TRBV6-1 and TRBJ2-5; D might be TRBD2 (5 bases). CDR1 MNHNS and CDR2 SASEGT come from the germline V gene. This CDR3 is built from 14 residues. The V end was cut by 6 bases, the J end by 1 base, with 12 bases between. The CDR3: CASSLQEGQETQYF. CDR3 nucleotides: TGTGCCAGCAGCCTACAAGAGGGCCAAGAGACCCAGTACTTC.

This clonotype has a handful of counts. J is TRBJ1-5 and V is TRBV20-1, with TRBD1 as a possible D gene (5 bases). Trimming left V 1 base short and J 6 bases short, with 13 bases between. Germline V gene sequence: CDR1 DFQATT, CDR2 SNEGSKA (reference sequence). This CDR3 has 14 residues. CDR3 in DNA: TGCAGTGCTAGAGGCGGGGGAGTTGGTCAGCCCCAGCATTTT. Its protein product is CSARGGGVGQPQHF.

This chain links TRBV7-9 with TRBJ2-3; D might be TRBD1 (5 bases). CDR3 length: 15 amino acids. The germline V gene has CDR1 SEHNR and CDR2 FQNEAQ (reference sequence). Trimming left V 3 bases short and J 0 bases short, with 10 bases between. CDR3 amino acids: CASSFYTGSTDTQYF. DNA of the CDR3: TGTGCCAGCAGCTTCTATACAGGCAGCACAGATACGCAGTATTTT.

This clonotype was recorded only once. Written as DNA, the CDR3 is TGTGCCAGCAGCTTTTATTCTAGACACCACGTCCAAGAGACCCAGTACTTC. This gives the protein CASSFYSRHHVQETQYF. The chain has TRBV5-6 and TRBJ2-5; D is uncertain. In germline, CDR1 is SGHDT, CDR2 YYEEEE. The CDR3 consists of 17 residues. The V end was cut by 2 bases, the J end by 1 base, with 18 bases between.

The J gene is TRBJ1-5, the V gene TRBV19; D perhaps matches TRBD1 (5 bases). Trimming took 3 bases from V and 0 from J, leaving 9 bases between them. CDR3 length equals 15 residues. The germline gives CDR1 LNHDA, CDR2 SQIVND (reference sequence). The CDR3 loop reads CASSIHRSSNQPQHF. DNA for the CDR3: TGTGCCAGTAGTATCCACAGGAGTAGCAATCAGCCCCAGCATTTT. The variable domain in full, completed from reference TRBV19 and TRBJ1-5, reads DGGITQSPKYLFRKEGQNVTLSCEQNLNHDAMYWYRQDPGQGLRLIYYSQIVNDFQKGDIAEGYSVSREKKESFPLTVTSAQKNPTAFYLCASSIHRSSNQPQHFGDGTRLSIL.

This clonotype occurred once. For the CDR3, the DNA is TGCGCCAGCAGCTTGGCGCCATACTCCGACAGAGCTTACGAGCAGTACTTC. Its translation: CASSLAPYSDRAYEQYF. The chain couples TRBV5-1 to TRBJ2-7, with TRBD1 as a possible D gene (5 bases). V lost 0 bases and J lost 4, with 20 bases in between. This CDR3 contains 17 residues. Per the germline V gene, CDR1 is SGHRS and CDR2 is YFSETQ.

This clonotype showed up just a few times. This sequence joins TRBV5-4 and TRBJ2-5; D may match TRBD1 or TRBD2 (5 bases each). The CDR3 covers 15 residues. Germline V gene lookup returns CDR1 SGHNT and CDR2 YYREEE (reference sequence). Trimming left V 4 bases short and J 3 bases short, with 16 bases between. The CDR3 coding sequence is TGTGCCAGCAGCATGGGGACGGATAAAGAAGAGACCCAGTACTTC. It is translated as CASSMGTDKEETQYF.

This clonotype was seen a few times. The rearrangement links TRBV11-2 to TRBJ1-1, with D tentatively TRBD1 (5 bases). This CDR3 has 15 residues. Germline V gene lookup returns CDR1 SGHAT and CDR2 FQNNGV. The V end was cut by 5 bases, the J end by 8 bases, with 21 bases between. The CDR3: CASSQEGWRTYEAFF. The CDR3 DNA sequence: TGTGCCAGCAGCCAGGAGGGGTGGAGGACTTACGAAGCTTTCTTT.

The gene calls are TRBV6-1 and TRBJ1-5; no definite D call. V lost 9 bases and J 6 bases, leaving 15 bases between the germline ends. This CDR3 comprises 13 residues. Germline V gene data show CDR1 as MNHNS and CDR2 as SASEGT. The CDR3 DNA sequence: TGTGCCAGTCGAGGTATTGGGATTCAGCCCCAGCATTTT. Its translation is CASRGIGIQPQHF.

This clonotype was found a few times. V usage is TRBV10-3 and J usage is TRBJ1-1; tentatively, D is TRBD1 (5 bases). The CDR3 has 14 amino acids. Between the trimmed V and J ends, which lost 6 bases and 0 bases, there was a span of 11 bases. From germline, CDR1 is ENHRY and CDR2 SYGVKD. The CDR3 DNA reads TGTGCCATCAGCCCATCGACAGTGAACACTGAAGCTTTCTTT. Translating gives CAISPSTVNTEAFF.

V and J are TRBV20-1 and TRBJ2-1; possible D gene TRBD1, 5 bases. CDR3 length: 12 amino acids. Germline assignment: CDR1 DFQATT and CDR2 SNEGSKA (reference sequence). V lost 3 bases, J lost 8 bases, and 11 bases lay in between. The DNA of the CDR3 is TGCAGTGCTAGTAATCAGGGCGATGAGCAGTTCTTC. As protein: CSASNQGDEQFF.